This record covers a single T cell receptor beta chain. Its antigen is unidentified. The germline V gene encodes CDR1 SEHNR and CDR2 FQNEAQ (reference sequence). This CDR3 spans 13 amino acids. Trimming left V 4 bases short and J 10 bases short, with 11 bases between. The entry originates in a study of graft-versus-host responses after intestinal transplantation. About the research overall: As for transplant type, recipients had multivisceral, liver-intestinal, or isolated intestinal grafts. Among the recipients, all got anti-thymocyte globulin induction and then tacrolimus and steroids for 3 to 4 years. Study-level results: The authors found GvH clones in recipient marrow, some appearing first in ileum or blood. There was an association between peak levels of circulating GvH clones and early post-transplant HvG declines.

Only in-frame clones appear in the TCRdb table, and some are missing; sequencing was by immunoSEQ multiplex PCR. The data hold about 97,000 clones, with 80% to 95% observed a single time. The receptor was derived from a human patient who received an intestinal transplant, so some T cells may come from the graft donor. Sequenced here: PBMCs, sampled roughly 450 days after intestinal transplant. V is TRBV7-9 and J is TRBJ1-6; maybe TRBD1 (6 bases). CDR3 sequence (DNA): TGTGCCAGCAGCTCAGACACAGGGTCACCCCTCCACTTT. This encodes CASSSDTGSPLHF.